A single sample gave rise to the 28 T cell receptor beta chains below, sequenced in a study of response to subunit inactivated influenza vaccine. Via MiXCR, TCRdb re-called the RT-PCR reads, giving one row per CDR3 protein. The data hold hundreds of thousands of distinct CDR3 sequences, with approximately 7.6% observed a single time. This specimen consisted of PBMCs from blood, obtained less than 30 months after vaccination. The receptors were sampled from a man aged 45-69 years who received an inactivated influenza vaccine.

This clonotype has more than one count but fewer than ten. J is TRBJ2-7 and V is TRBV28, with TRBD2 as a possible D gene (6 bases). The CDR3 spans 15 residues. Germline CDR1 is MDHEN and CDR2 is SYDVKM. V lost 4 bases and J 2 bases, leaving 15 bases between the germline ends. This CDR3 reads CASSYPGAVTYEQYF. Here the CDR3 DNA reads TGTGCCAGCAGTTACCCGGGAGCCGTCACCTACGAGCAGTACTTC.

V gene TRBV29-1 combines with J gene TRBJ2-3; 8 bases agree with TRBD1. Per germline, CDR1 SQVTM and CDR2 ANQGSEA. J lost 7 bases, V lost 5 bases, and 11 bases had no gene match. The CDR3 runs to 14 residues. CDR3 bases: TGCAGCGTTCGACAGGGGCTCCCGCTGAATACGCAGTATTTT. This encodes CSVRQGLPLNTQYF.

V gene TRBV5-1 combines with J gene TRBJ2-6; D gene unclear. The CDR3 has 15 amino acids. Germline V lookup: CDR1 SGHRS, CDR2 YFSETQ. V gave up 0 bases and J gave up 7 bases, with 11 bases separating them. The CDR3 region has the DNA TGCGCCAGCAGCTTGGTTGCAAACGGCGCCAACGTCCTGACTTTC. It encodes CASSLVANGANVLTF. Complete variable domain (other parts from reference TRBV5-1 and TRBJ2-6): KAGVTQTPRYLIKTRGQQVTLSCSPISGHRSVSWYQQTPGQGLQFLFEYFSETQRNKGNFPGRFSGRQFSNSRSEMNVSTLELGDSALYLCASSLVANGANVLTFGAGSRLTVL.

In this sample, this clonotype turned up many times. The V call is TRBV12-3 or TRBV12-4, the J call TRBJ2-7; 10 nucleotides line up with TRBD1. Trimming removed 8 bases from V and 5 bases from J; junction bases left unmatched: 9. This CDR3 is built from 14 residues. The CDR3 DNA is TGTGCCAGCGGCCGGGACAGGGGATGGGACGAGCAGTACTTC. Amino acids: CASGRDRGWDEQYF.

This clonotype appeared many times. V is TRBV5-1 and J is TRBJ1-5, with 7 bases identical to TRBD1. CDR3 length: 14 residues. V gave up 0 bases and J gave up 5 bases; unmatched junction bases: 2. CDR1 and CDR2 (germline): SGHRS, YFSETQ. CDR3 loop: CASSLAGTDQPQHF. In DNA form, the CDR3 reads TGCGCCAGCAGCTTGGCCGGGACAGATCAGCCCCAGCATTTT.

The chain has TRBV29-1 and TRBJ2-3, with D perhaps TRBD1 (6 bases). There are 13 residues in the CDR3. Between the trimmed V and J ends, which lost 2 bases and 4 bases, there was a span of 10 bases. Per the germline V gene, CDR1 is SQVTM and CDR2 is ANQGSEA. The CDR3 loop is CSVERGMADTQYF. The CDR3, as DNA: TGCAGCGTTGAAAGGGGGATGGCAGATACGCAGTATTTT.

This clonotype was picked up a small number of times. This sequence joins TRBV6-5 and TRBJ2-3; 9 positions agree with TRBD2. This CDR3 contains 15 residues. Germline V gives CDR1 MNHEY, CDR2 SVGAGI. Trimming took 2 bases from V and 4 from J; bases not matched to a gene: 4. The CDR3 DNA sequence: TGTGCCAGCAGTTACGCGGGGGGGCCAGCAGATACGCAGTATTTT. The encoded protein is CASSYAGGPADTQYF.

This clonotype was seen only a few times. This chain uses TRBV6-5 with TRBJ1-6; the match to TRBD1 covers 7 bases. V shed 1 base, J shed 9 bases, and the junction held 9 bases outside the gene matches. The CDR3 contains 16 residues. The V gene's germline CDR1 is MNHEY and CDR2 SVGAGI. CDR3 nucleotides: TGTGCCAGCAGTTACTACGGACAGGCCGGGATTTCACCCCTCCACTTT. Protein: CASSYYGQAGISPLHF.

This clonotype was counted at least ten times. This chain links TRBV11-2 with TRBJ2-1; 9 positions match TRBD1. This CDR3 comprises 15 residues. The germline V gene encodes CDR1 SGHAT and CDR2 FQNNGV. V was pared by 5 bases and J by 9 bases, with 11 bases of the junction left unmatched. This CDR3 reads CASSPTGGALSEQFF. The CDR3 DNA is TGTGCCAGCAGCCCCACAGGGGGCGCTTTATCTGAGCAGTTCTTC.

This clonotype has ten or more counts. The CDR3 nucleotides are TGTGCCAGCAGCTTCGGTGGAGGTGGTGGATATGGCTACACCTTC. Amino acid sequence: CASSFGGGGGYGYTF. V and J are TRBV11-2 and TRBJ1-2, with D uncertain. Germline V gene sequence: CDR1 SGHAT, CDR2 FQNNGV. The CDR3 sequence is 15 residues long. V shed 3 bases and J shed 5 bases, with 16 bases lying between them.

This clonotype was seen ten or more times. This chain joins TRBV4-3 and TRBJ1-1; TRBD1 aligns across 7 bases. Germline assignment: CDR1 LGHNA and CDR2 YSLEER. The junction had 15 bases not matched to a gene; V was cut back by 2 bases and J by 0 bases. There are 19 residues in the CDR3. CDR3 DNA sequence: TGCGCCAGCAGCCAAAACCTTGGGACAGCCGTTTATATGAACACTGAAGCTTTCTTT. Translation: CASSQNLGTAVYMNTEAFF.

The chain links TRBV2 to TRBJ1-1; TRBD1 might be the D (5 bases). With 8 bases removed from V and 3 bases from J, the gap between germline ends came to 16 bases. The CDR3 extends over 14 amino acids. Germline CDR1 is SNHLY and CDR2 is FYNNEI. In nucleotides, the CDR3 is TGTGCCAGCCCCTCCCCAGGGATCGACACTGAAGCTTTCTTT. This codes for CASPSPGIDTEAFF.

This clonotype has only a few counts. J is TRBJ1-6 and V is TRBV7-2, with D maybe TRBD1 (6 bases). Per germline, CDR1 SGHTA and CDR2 FQGNSA. Trimming took off 2 bases at V and 10 bases at J, with 18 bases between the two ends. This CDR3 has 16 amino acids. The CDR3 nucleotides are TGTGCCAGCAGCTTATTATCGGGACAAAGGCGGTCACCCCTCCACTTT. Its translation is CASSLLSGQRRSPLHF.

This clonotype was observed many times. The V gene is TRBV4-1, the J gene TRBJ2-1, with D perhaps matching TRBD1 or TRBD2 (5 bases each). The CDR3 runs 19 residues. The V gene's germline CDR1 is MGHRA and CDR2 YSYEKL. Between the trimmed V and J ends, which lost 1 base and 7 bases, there was a span of 26 bases. The CDR3 sequence is CASSQGFSGRRFTGNEQFF. For the CDR3, the DNA is TGCGCCAGCAGCCAAGGGTTTTCGGGGCGCCGTTTTACGGGGAATGAGCAGTTCTTC.

This clonotype has at least ten counts. The chain joins TRBV3-1 to TRBJ2-7; TRBD1 agrees at 9 bases. The CDR3 spans 13 residues. Trimming removed 10 bases from V and 4 bases from J; junction bases left unmatched: 8. Per germline, CDR1 LGHDT and CDR2 YNNKEL (reference sequence). In DNA form, the CDR3 reads TGTGCCACTCAAGGACAGGGGATGTACGAGCAGTACTTC. This gives the protein CATQGQGMYEQYF.

This clonotype was seen repeatedly, ten times or more. The chain couples TRBV5-1 to TRBJ2-5, with 7 bases that match TRBD1. Trimming at V came to 2 bases and at J to 4 bases, leaving 5 bases not matched to a gene. Germline CDR1 and CDR2: SGHRS and YFSETQ. The CDR3 is 14 amino acids. The CDR3 loop is CASSLGQVGETQYF. CDR3 bases: TGCGCCAGCAGCTTAGGACAGGTAGGAGAGACCCAGTACTTC. Complete variable domain (other parts from reference TRBV5-1 and TRBJ2-5): KAGVTQTPRYLIKTRGQQVTLSCSPISGHRSVSWYQQTPGQGLQFLFEYFSETQRNKGNFPGRFSGRQFSNSRSEMNVSTLELGDSALYLCASSLGQVGETQYFGPGTRLLVL.

This clonotype was seen a few times. This CDR3 reads CSAKGITSTDTQYF. CDR3 nucleotide sequence: TGCAGTGCGAAGGGAATTACTAGCACAGATACGCAGTATTTT. This chain joins TRBV20-1 and TRBJ2-3; D gene unclear. V was shortened by 6 bases and J by 0 bases, with 13 bases between the two germline ends. The CDR3 is 14 amino acids. The germline V gene encodes CDR1 DFQATT and CDR2 SNEGSKA (reference sequence).

This clonotype occurred many times. The rearrangement links TRBV20-1 to TRBJ1-1; D unclear. Germline CDR1 and CDR2: DFQATT and SNEGSKA (reference sequence). V gave up 0 bases and J gave up 7 bases, with 15 bases separating them. This CDR3 is 14 amino acids long. The CDR3 region is CSAREGGKSFEAFF. The CDR3 nucleotides read TGCAGTGCTAGAGAGGGAGGAAAATCATTTGAAGCTTTCTTT.

The genes are TRBV11-2 and TRBJ2-7, with D perhaps being TRBD1 or TRBD2 (6 bases each). Deletions cut 1 base from V and 12 bases from J, with 16 bases between. This CDR3 is built from 13 residues. Germline V gives CDR1 SGHAT, CDR2 FQNNGV. The DNA for the CDR3 is TGTGCCAGCAGCTTAGGTGGGGGGCCTGATTCGTACTTC. Its protein is CASSLGGGPDSYF.

V usage is TRBV7-9 and J usage is TRBJ2-1; D gene ambiguous. The germline V and J ends were trimmed by 1 base and 6 bases, with 13 bases remaining between them. Germline V lookup: CDR1 SEHNR, CDR2 FQNEAQ (reference sequence). The CDR3 contains 15 residues. The CDR3 DNA is TGTGCCAGCAGCTTAGATCGATCTAGTATCAATGAGCAGTTCTTC. Encoded protein: CASSLDRSSINEQFF.

The rearrangement uses TRBV10-3 and TRBJ1-1; D may be TRBD1 (5 bases). The CDR3 sequence is 15 residues long. CDR1 ENHRY and CDR2 SYGVKD come from the germline V gene. V lost 5 bases, J lost 0 bases, and 13 bases lay in between. CDR3 region: CAISIPGRMNTEAFF. As DNA, the CDR3 is TGTGCCATCAGTATACCGGGACGGATGAACACTGAAGCTTTCTTT.

This clonotype has only a few counts. This chain links TRBV7-8 with TRBJ2-7; no clear D gene. The CDR3 loop spans 13 amino acids. Trimming left V 0 bases short and J 6 bases short, with 9 bases between. The germline gives CDR1 SGHVS, CDR2 FQNEAQ. The CDR3 nucleotides read TGTGCCAGCAGCTTAGCGTCCGCGCTCGAGCAGTACTTC. It translates to CASSLASALEQYF. The variable domain in full, completed from reference TRBV7-8 and TRBJ2-7, reads GAGVSQSPRYKVAKRGQDVALRCDPISGHVSLFWYQQALGQGPEFLTYFQNEAQLDKSGLPSDRFFAERPEGSVSTLKIQRTQQEDSAVYLCASSLASALEQYFGPGTRLTVT.

This sequence joins TRBV7-9 and TRBJ2-4, with D possibly called TRBD1 or TRBD2 (5 bases each). There are 12 residues in the CDR3. From germline, CDR1 is SEHNR and CDR2 FQNEAQ (reference sequence). V lost 5 bases, J lost 13 bases, and 15 bases lay in between. The CDR3 DNA is TGTGCCAGCAGCGGCCCGGACTGGGGGCAGTACTTC. It codes for CASSGPDWGQYF.

The sample holds many counts of this clonotype. The V call is TRBV12-3 or TRBV12-4, the J call TRBJ2-7; 9 bases line up with TRBD1. The CDR3 covers 15 residues. Trimming cost V 10 bases and J 7 bases; bases outside gene matches: 17. In DNA, the CDR3 is TGTGCCAACCCATCGGTATACCGGACAGGGGCGGAGCAGTACTTC. Translating it yields CANPSVYRTGAEQYF.

The rearrangement joins TRBV7-8 to TRBJ2-7; D is possibly TRBD1 (6 bases). Trimming took off 4 bases at V and 0 bases at J, with 13 bases between the two ends. The CDR3 consists of 15 residues. Germline CDR1 reads SGHVS; CDR2 reads FQNEAQ. CDR3 region: CASSSGAVRSYEQYF. The CDR3 DNA reads as TGTGCCAGCAGCTCAGGGGCAGTCCGCTCCTACGAGCAGTACTTC. Looking up the rest from reference TRBV7-8 and TRBJ2-7 gives the full variable domain: GAGVSQSPRYKVAKRGQDVALRCDPISGHVSLFWYQQALGQGPEFLTYFQNEAQLDKSGLPSDRFFAERPEGSVSTLKIQRTQQEDSAVYLCASSSGAVRSYEQYFGPGTRLTVT.

This rearrangement joins TRBV24-1 to TRBJ1-2; a possible D gene is TRBD1 (6 bases). This CDR3 has 16 amino acids. V lost 2 bases, J lost 3 bases, and 15 bases lay in between. Germline assignment: CDR1 KGHDR and CDR2 SFDVKD. CDR3 nucleotide sequence: TGTGCCACCAGTGATTCCGAGGGATCAGGGGACTATGGCTACACCTTC. As protein: CATSDSEGSGDYGYTF.

This clonotype was seen more than once but under ten times. CDR3 region: CSARDSRTVNYGYTF. In DNA, the CDR3 is TGCAGTGCTAGAGATAGCCGGACGGTCAACTATGGCTACACCTTC. The chain couples TRBV20-1 to TRBJ1-2; no firm D call. This CDR3 contains 15 residues. CDR1 and CDR2 (germline): DFQATT, SNEGSKA (reference sequence). V shed 0 bases and J shed 2 bases, with 13 bases lying between them.

The rearrangement uses TRBV4-3 and TRBJ1-6; TRBD1 might be the D (5 bases). Germline values: CDR1 LGHNA, CDR2 YSLEER. This CDR3 has 17 amino acids. Trimming took 0 bases from V and 5 from J, leaving 14 bases between them. In nucleotides, the CDR3 is TGCGCCAGCAGCCAAGATATTGGGGGAGGGAATAATTCACCCCTCCACTTT. Amino acids: CASSQDIGGGNNSPLHF.